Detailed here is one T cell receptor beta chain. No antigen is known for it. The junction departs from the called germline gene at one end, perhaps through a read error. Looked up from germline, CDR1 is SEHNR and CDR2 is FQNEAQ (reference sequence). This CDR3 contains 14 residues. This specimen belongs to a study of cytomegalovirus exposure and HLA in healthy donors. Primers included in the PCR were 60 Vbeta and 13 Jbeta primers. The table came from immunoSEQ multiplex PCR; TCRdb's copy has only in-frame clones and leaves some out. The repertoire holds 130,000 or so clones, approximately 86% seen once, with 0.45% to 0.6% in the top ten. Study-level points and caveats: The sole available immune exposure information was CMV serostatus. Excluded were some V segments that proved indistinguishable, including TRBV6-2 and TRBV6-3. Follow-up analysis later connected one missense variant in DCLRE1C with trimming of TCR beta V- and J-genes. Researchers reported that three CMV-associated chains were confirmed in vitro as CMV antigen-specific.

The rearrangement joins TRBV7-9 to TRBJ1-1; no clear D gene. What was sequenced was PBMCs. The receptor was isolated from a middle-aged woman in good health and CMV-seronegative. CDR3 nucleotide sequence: TGTTCCAGCAGCTTCGCGGGCAGAGGTACTGAAGCTTTCTTT. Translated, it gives CSSSFAGRGTEAFF.